These T cell receptor beta chains were read from a single sample in a study of blood T cell repertoires in COVID-19. Clones were read by immunoSEQ multiplex PCR, and TCRdb kept only the in-frame ones, dropping some. Here the sample spans about 120,000 clones, around 91% being singletons. Sequenced material: peripheral blood. The receptors were gathered from a man between 65 and 85 years old with active or convalescent COVID-19. Both conserved end residues are part of each CDR3. The D gene is left open where the match is weak. Clone size appears in some rows only: once, few, many, or a class for an expanded clone.

v_gene	j_gene	abundance	d_gene	CDR3nt	CDR3aa
TRBV7-2	TRBJ2-5	NA	TRBD1	TGTGCCAGCACCCCCCCAGGGGGCAGAGAGACCCAGTACTTC	CASTPPGGRETQYF
TRBV27	TRBJ1-4	NA	TRBD1	TGTGCCAGCAGTTTTGTAGGGGGCGAAAAACTGTTTTTT	CASSFVGGEKLFF
TRBV18	TRBJ2-3	NA	TRBD2	TGTGCCAGCTCACCACAAAGTCCGGGACTAGCCCAAACAGATACGCAGTATTTT	CASSPQSPGLAQTDTQYF
TRBV29-1	TRBJ2-3	once	TRBD2	TGCAGCGTTGAAGAGAGCGGGGGGGATACGCAGTATTTT	CSVEESGGDTQYF
TRBV6-2/TRBV6-3	TRBJ1-6	few	NA	TGTGCCAGCAGTTACGGTTACGGGGAGGGATCACCCCTCCACTTT	CASSYGYGEGSPLHF
TRBV10-3	TRBJ2-7	NA	NA	TGTGCCATCAGTGACCCGGCGGGCCTTGTCAGTTCCTACGAGCAGTACTTC	CAISDPAGLVSSYEQYF
TRBV28	TRBJ1-5	NA	TRBD1	TGTGCCAGCAGTATGCCCGACAGGGGTCTTCAGCCCCAGCATTTT	CASSMPDRGLQPQHF
TRBV7-2	TRBJ2-5	NA	NA	TGTGCCAGCAGCTTAGCCCTCCAAGAGACCCAGTACTTC	CASSLALQETQYF
TRBV5-1	TRBJ2-5	NA	TRBD2	TGCGCCAGCAGCTGGGGGACTACCCAAGAGACCCAGTACTTC	CASSWGTTQETQYF
TRBV14	TRBJ2-1	NA	NA	TGTGCCAGCAGCCAAGATGGCAGGTCGTACTACAATGAGCAGTTCTTC	CASSQDGRSYYNEQFF
TRBV2	TRBJ2-2	NA	TRBD1	TGTGCCAGCAGTGGCTTGACAGGGACGAACACCGGGGAGCTGTTTTTT	CASSGLTGTNTGELFF
TRBV19	TRBJ2-1	NA	TRBD1	TGTGCCAGTCTCCAGGGGGATCCCCCGCGGGAGCAGTTCTTC	CASLQGDPPREQFF
TRBV29-1	TRBJ1-1	NA	NA	TGCAGCGTTCTCAGGGGTGAAGCTTTCTTT	CSVLRGEAFF
TRBV5-1	TRBJ2-2	NA	NA	TGCGCCAGCAGCCTTAACACCGGGGAGCTGTTTTTT	CASSLNTGELFF
TRBV10-1	TRBJ2-7	NA	TRBD1	TGCGCCAGCAGTGAGGGGACAGGGTACTCCGAGCAGTACTTC	CASSEGTGYSEQYF
TRBV10-3	TRBJ1-5	NA	NA	TGTGCCATCAGTGAGATGAGGGGGAATCAGCCCCAGCATTTT	CAISEMRGNQPQHF
TRBV27	TRBJ2-3	NA	TRBD1	TGTGCCAGCAGTTTCTCGACAGGGGGTCGCGCAGATACGCAGTATTTT	CASSFSTGGRADTQYF
TRBV19	TRBJ1-2	once	NA	TGTGCCAGTAGTATGCGGGAAGGCTACACCTTC	CASSMREGYTF
TRBV6-5	TRBJ2-7	once	NA	TGTGCCAGCAGTTACGGGGGCACAGACTACGAGCAGTACTTC	CASSYGGTDYEQYF
TRBV3-1/TRBV3-2	TRBJ1-2	NA	TRBD1	TGTGCCAGCAGCTACACCGGGACAGGGTTGGGTGGCTACACCTTC	CASSYTGTGLGGYTF
TRBV3-1/TRBV3-2	TRBJ2-7	NA	NA	TGTGCCAGCAGCCAGTCAGGGTACAGCGTTCTCTACGAGCAGTACTTC	CASSQSGYSVLYEQYF
TRBV2	TRBJ2-7	NA	TRBD1	TGTGCCAGCAGAGGGGACAGGGGGCCCTACGAGCAGTACTTC	CASRGDRGPYEQYF
TRBV5-4	TRBJ2-3	once	TRBD2	TGTGCCAGCAGCATAACTAGCGGGAGTGGTGGCACAGATACGCAGTATTTT	CASSITSGSGGTDTQYF
TRBV5-5	TRBJ1-2	NA	TRBD1	TGTGCCAGCAGCTCCCAGGACAGGGTGTCCTATGGCTACACCTTC	CASSSQDRVSYGYTF
TRBV7-8	TRBJ1-1	NA	NA	TGTGCCAGCAGCTTAGCGTGGCAGAACACTGAAGCTTTCTTT	CASSLAWQNTEAFF
TRBV7-3	TRBJ2-2	NA	NA	TGTGCCAGCAGCTCCTCCGGGACATCGAACACCGGGGAGCTGTTTTTT	CASSSSGTSNTGELFF
TRBV7-2	TRBJ2-5	NA	TRBD2	TGTGCCAGCAACCTTGTAGCGGGACGAGAGACCCAGTACTTC	CASNLVAGRETQYF
TRBV4-2	TRBJ2-7	NA	TRBD2	TGTGCCAGCAGCCAAAATAGCGGGAGATACCGGTCCTACGAGCAGTACTTC	CASSQNSGRYRSYEQYF
TRBV28	TRBJ2-5	NA	TRBD2	TGTGCCAGCAGTTTTTACAGCGGGGGGCGAGAGACCCAGTACTTC	CASSFYSGGRETQYF
TRBV6-6	TRBJ2-3	once	NA	TGTGCCAGCAGCCTTGGGACTGGCACAGATACGCAGTATTTT	CASSLGTGTDTQYF
TRBV3-1/TRBV3-2	TRBJ2-7	NA	TRBD1	TGTGCCAGCAGCCGGGGGACAGGGGAGTTCTACGAGCAGTACTTC	CASSRGTGEFYEQYF
TRBV5-1	TRBJ2-2	NA	NA	TGCGCCAGCAGAGTCGGGGATCGGATCACCGGGGAGCTGTTTTTT	CASRVGDRITGELFF
TRBV6-6	TRBJ1-1	NA	TRBD1	TGTGCCAGCAGTTACGGACAGGGGTGGAACACTGAAGCTTTCTTT	CASSYGQGWNTEAFF
TRBV5-8	TRBJ2-1	NA	NA	TGTGCCAGCAGCTTCTATGGGGCCCTCTCCTACAATGAGCAGTTCTTC	CASSFYGALSYNEQFF
TRBV28	TRBJ2-5	once	TRBD1	TGTGCCAGCAGGCGACAGGGGGCGTTAGTAGAGACCCAGTACTTC	CASRRQGALVETQYF
TRBV6-5	TRBJ2-3	NA	NA	TGTGCCAGCAGTTACCGGGCAGGGGGCACAGATACGCAGTATTTT	CASSYRAGGTDTQYF
TRBV5-3	TRBJ1-3	once	NA	TGTGCCAGAAGCTTGCGTCGAGCATTTGTAGCTGGAAACACCATATATTTT	CARSLRRAFVAGNTIYF
TRBV28	TRBJ1-2	NA	NA	TGTGCCAGCCGACCCCCCCCCGGGTTTCACTATGGCTACACCTTC	CASRPPPGFHYGYTF
TRBV19	TRBJ2-1	NA	TRBD2	TGTGCCAGTAGTTCCTGGACTAGCGGGATCTACAATGAGCAGTTCTTC	CASSSWTSGIYNEQFF
TRBV18	TRBJ1-3	NA	NA	TGTGCCAGCTCACCACCGATGGGCCCCCTCTCTGGAAACACCATATATTTT	CASSPPMGPLSGNTIYF
TRBV9	TRBJ2-6	once	NA	TGTGCCAGCAGCGCCCGGACAGATCCCCTTAGTCCGGGGGCCAACGTCCTGACTTTC	CASSARTDPLSPGANVLTF
TRBV19	TRBJ1-5	NA	NA	TGTGCCAGTAGCGCCCTCCCGGGTCAGCCCCAGCATTTT	CASSALPGQPQHF
TRBV5-1	TRBJ1-1	NA	TRBD1	TGCGCCAGCAGCCAGGGGACAGGGGGCACTGAAGCTTTCTTT	CASSQGTGGTEAFF
TRBV5-1	TRBJ2-2	NA	TRBD2	TGCGCCAGCAGGAGGACTAGCGGGAGGCCCAACACCGGGGAGCTGTTTTTT	CASRRTSGRPNTGELFF
TRBV4-1	TRBJ1-4	NA	NA	TGCGCCAGCAGCCAAGGTCACACACAGCCTTTTTTT	CASSQGHTQPFF
TRBV19	TRBJ1-1	NA	NA	TGTGCCAGTACCCGAAGAGGGATAACTGAAGCTTTCTTT	CASTRRGITEAFF
TRBV27	TRBJ2-7	NA	TRBD1	TGTGCCAGCAGTTTGGGAACAGGGGGTACCTACGAGCAGTACTTC	CASSLGTGGTYEQYF
TRBV6-1	TRBJ1-2	NA	NA	TGTGCCAGCAGCCCCGGGGTCTACTATGGCTACACCTTC	CASSPGVYYGYTF
TRBV3-1/TRBV3-2	TRBJ1-1	NA	NA	TGTGCCAGCAGCCAAGCGCAGAGGGAGGCTTTCTTT	CASSQAQREAFF
TRBV3-1/TRBV3-2	TRBJ1-2	NA	NA	TGTGCCAGCAGCCAAGATGACAGGAGTTATGGCTACACCTTC	CASSQDDRSYGYTF
TRBV15	TRBJ2-1	NA	TRBD1	TGTGCCACCAGCCGGGACAGGGGCAGGAATGAGCAGTTCTTC	CATSRDRGRNEQFF
TRBV6-6	TRBJ2-5	once	NA	TGTGCCAGCACCAAGGGGGAGACCCAGTACTTC	CASTKGETQYF
TRBV7-9	TRBJ1-2	NA	TRBD1	TGTGCCAGCAGCCAGGACAGGGATTATGGCTACACCTTC	CASSQDRDYGYTF
TRBV24-1	TRBJ2-1	NA	NA	TGTGCCACCAGTGATCTGAGGGGGGGCGGGACTAACAATGAGCAGTTCTTC	CATSDLRGGGTNNEQFF
TRBV28	TRBJ2-3	NA	NA	TGTGCCAGCAGTTTAGGCAGGGGTCCACCTTCTGATACGCAGTATTTT	CASSLGRGPPSDTQYF